Presented here are 24 T cell receptor beta chains from one specimen sequenced in a study of blood T cell repertoires in COVID-19. TCRdb keeps only in-frame clones here, not all; method: immunoSEQ multiplex PCR. The data hold some 120,000 clones, with 84% observed a single time. The source material was peripheral blood. Every receptor here comes from a woman younger than 45 who had recovered from COVID-19.

The chain combines TRBV6-5 with TRBJ2-7, with 9 bases fitting TRBD2. V was clipped by 3 bases and J by 9 bases; unmatched bases: 9. This CDR3 is built from 14 residues. Germline V gene lookup returns CDR1 MNHEY and CDR2 SVGAGI. CDR3 protein: CASSYNAGGPAQYF. CDR3 nucleotides: TGTGCCAGCAGTTATAATGCGGGAGGGCCTGCGCAGTACTTC.

This clone was seen a single time. CDR3 coding DNA: TGTGCCAGCAGCTTGGCACAGGGGGCGCTTCCCCACGAGCAGTACTTC. The encoded protein is CASSLAQGALPHEQYF. The chain combines TRBV5-6 with TRBJ2-7, with TRBD1 matching 9 bases. CDR1 and CDR2 from the germline V gene are SGHDT and YYEEEE. V lost 0 bases and J lost 5; bases outside the gene matches: 9. CDR3 length equals 16 residues.

The chain recombines TRBV5-1 with TRBJ2-2, with D possibly being TRBD2 (5 bases). CDR1 and CDR2 from the germline V gene are SGHRS and YFSETQ. The length of the CDR3 is 16 residues. V was cut by 5 bases and J by 0 bases, with 14 bases left in between. The CDR3 here is CASSEGALTNTGELFF. The CDR3 DNA reads as TGCGCCAGCAGTGAGGGAGCCCTGACGAACACCGGGGAGCTGTTTTTT.

The chain links TRBV7-9 to TRBJ2-3, with D perhaps matching TRBD2 (6 bases). Per germline, CDR1 SEHNR and CDR2 FQNEAQ (reference sequence). The CDR3 runs 16 residues. Trimming took 5 bases from V and 0 from J, leaving 15 bases between them. The CDR3 reads CASSVMTGTSTDTQYF. In DNA form, the CDR3 reads TGTGCCAGCAGCGTTATGACCGGGACTAGCACAGATACGCAGTATTTT.

This clone has just one count. The V and J genes are TRBV30 and TRBJ1-5; a possible D gene is TRBD1 (6 bases). Germline V gene sequence: CDR1 GTSNPN, CDR2 SVGIG (reference sequence). With 3 bases removed from V and 7 bases from J, the gap between germline ends came to 19 bases. The CDR3 has 15 amino acids. For the CDR3, the DNA is TGTGCCTGGAGAGATCCGTTAGGGAGGGGGCAGCCCCAGCATTTT. It yields the protein CAWRDPLGRGQPQHF. Filled out from reference TRBV30 and TRBJ1-5, the complete variable domain reads SQTIHQWPATLVQPVGSPLSLECTVEGTSNPNLYWYRQAAGRGLQLLFYSVGIGQISSEVPQNLSASRPQDRQFILSSKKLLLSDSGFYLCAWRDPLGRGQPQHFGDGTRLSIL.

This chain connects TRBV10-2 to TRBJ2-3; the D gene is possibly TRBD1 (6 bases). Trimming took 1 base from V and 2 from J, leaving 13 bases between them. There are 16 residues in the CDR3. Germline CDR1 WSHSY, CDR2 SAAADI. The CDR3 region is CASSELDSKITDTQYF. CDR3 coding DNA: TGCGCCAGCAGTGAGTTGGACAGCAAGATCACAGATACGCAGTATTTT.

On this clone itself: The junction does not match germline at one end; this may be a read error. The chain joins TRBV5-1 to TRBJ1-1; D possibly corresponds to TRBD1 (5 bases). CDR3 size: 14 residues. Per germline, CDR1 SGHRS and CDR2 YFSETQ. The CDR3 DNA sequence: TGCGCCAGCGGCTTGACGACAGATAACACTGAAGCTTTCTTT. It encodes CASGLTTDNTEAFF.

As regards this clone: One end of the junction does not line up with germline, which may come from a read error. The V and J genes are TRBV2 and TRBJ1-1, with D hard to call. CDR3 length equals 13 residues. Germline assignment: CDR1 SNHLY and CDR2 FYNNEI. The CDR3 spells CASSSGRNPEAFF. CDR3 coding DNA: TGTGCCAGCAGTTCCGGGAGGAACCCTGAAGCTTTCTTT.

The chain is built from TRBV6-5 and TRBJ2-1; 10 bases line up with TRBD1. Germline CDR1 reads MNHEY; CDR2 reads SVGAGI. There are 14 residues in the CDR3. V trimming: 10 bases; J trimming: 6 bases; junction bases outside the gene matches: 9. DNA of the CDR3: TGTGCCACCTACCACCGGGACAGGGGCAATGAGCAGTTCTTC. Residues: CATYHRDRGNEQFF.

This chain links TRBV7-2 with TRBJ1-2, with TRBD1 matching 7 bases. V was clipped by 5 bases and J by 5 bases; unmatched bases: 11. CDR1 and CDR2 from the germline V gene are SGHTA and FQGNSA. CDR3 size: 15 residues. The CDR3 sequence is CASSQFWTGGYGYTF. CDR3 bases: TGTGCCAGCAGCCAGTTCTGGACAGGAGGATATGGCTACACCTTC.

This chain links TRBV2 with TRBJ1-1; D perhaps matches TRBD1 (5 bases). The CDR3 spans 13 residues. CDR1 is SNHLY and CDR2 is FYNNEI in the germline V gene. Trimming took 6 bases from V and 2 from J, leaving 10 bases between them. The CDR3 loop reads CASRVDSNTEAFF. For the CDR3, the DNA is TGTGCCAGCAGGGTTGACAGCAACACTGAAGCTTTCTTT.

V and J are TRBV9 and TRBJ2-5, with 8 bases identical to TRBD2. The junction had 8 bases not matched to a gene; V was cut back by 0 bases and J by 4 bases. CDR1 is SGDLS and CDR2 is YYNGEE in the germline V gene. This CDR3 comprises 16 residues. The CDR3 DNA is TGTGCCAGCAGCGTAGCCAGCGGGAGATCCGGAGAGACCCAGTACTTC. Residues: CASSVASGRSGETQYF.

The rearrangement joins TRBV3-1 (or the pseudogene TRBV3-2) to TRBJ2-1; a weak D match, TRBD1 (5 bases). With 4 bases removed from V and 7 bases from J, the gap between germline ends came to 11 bases. The CDR3 is made up of 13 amino acids. The germline V gene has CDR1 LGHDT and CDR2 YNNKEL (reference sequence). CDR3 sequence: CASSPSTENEQFF. In DNA, the CDR3 is TGTGCCAGCAGCCCGTCGACAGAAAATGAGCAGTTCTTC.

The J gene is TRBJ2-1, the V gene TRBV3-1 (or the pseudogene TRBV3-2); 12 bases are a match to TRBD2. CDR1 is LGHDT and CDR2 is YNNKEL in the germline V gene (reference sequence). This CDR3 has 17 amino acids. Germline trimming cut 2 bases from V and 2 bases from J; bases unmatched to any gene: 4. The CDR3 here is CASSQQLAGGPYNEQFF. As DNA, the CDR3 is TGTGCCAGCAGCCAACAACTAGCGGGGGGTCCCTACAATGAGCAGTTCTTC.

This rearrangement joins TRBV5-1 to TRBJ2-3, with 7 bases that match TRBD2. The CDR3 runs 16 residues. Trimming took 2 bases from V and 2 from J; bases not matched to a gene: 8. Germline CDR1 and CDR2: SGHRS and YFSETQ. The CDR3 is CASSLRGSGVTDTQYF. CDR3 sequence (DNA): TGCGCCAGCAGCTTACGAGGGAGCGGGGTCACAGATACGCAGTATTTT.

The chain joins TRBV28 to TRBJ1-5; D is undetermined. The CDR3 runs to 14 residues. Trimming left V 6 bases short and J 4 bases short, with 13 bases between. From germline, CDR1 is MDHEN and CDR2 SYDVKM. The CDR3 spells CASRAGVLNQPQHF. The CDR3 DNA sequence: TGTGCCAGCAGAGCCGGGGTCTTGAATCAGCCCCAGCATTTT.

This sequence joins TRBV9 and TRBJ1-1, with D possibly matching TRBD1 (5 bases). Deletions cut 3 bases from V and 1 base from J, with 10 bases between. Per the germline V gene, CDR1 is SGDLS and CDR2 is YYNGEE. CDR3 size: 14 residues. The CDR3 nucleotides are TGTGCCAGCAGCGGGGGCCTACAGAACACTGAAGCTTTCTTT. This gives the protein CASSGGLQNTEAFF.

The chain is built from TRBV11-3 and TRBJ2-7, with D perhaps TRBD2 (6 bases). V lost 2 bases and J 0 bases, leaving 23 bases between the germline ends. The CDR3 is 19 amino acids. CDR1 is SGHNT and CDR2 is YENEEA in the germline V gene. This CDR3 is CASSLMAPSVQYDSYEQYF. The CDR3 nucleotides read TGTGCCAGCAGCTTAATGGCCCCTAGCGTCCAGTACGACTCCTACGAGCAGTACTTC.

The rearrangement links TRBV15 to TRBJ2-7, with 7 nucleotides matching TRBD1. V was clipped by 5 bases and J by 6 bases; unmatched bases: 13. Germline lookup yields CDR1 LNHNV and CDR2 YYDKDF (reference sequence). The CDR3 covers 15 residues. The CDR3 spells CATSADDREIREQYF. The CDR3 DNA is TGTGCCACCAGCGCTGACGACAGGGAAATCCGCGAGCAGTACTTC.

The V and J genes are TRBV6-5 and TRBJ1-5; weak D call: TRBD1 (6 bases). The germline V gene encodes CDR1 MNHEY and CDR2 SVGAGI. CDR3 length: 16 residues. The ends were cut back, 4 bases at V and 2 bases at J, with 15 bases in the middle. Written as DNA, the CDR3 is TGTGCCAGCAGTTCCGTACAGGGAATTGGCAATCAGCCCCAGCATTTT. This translates into CASSSVQGIGNQPQHF.

The chain has TRBV9 and TRBJ1-5; 11 bases fit TRBD1. The CDR3 extends over 14 amino acids. Trimming at V came to 3 bases and at J to 11 bases, leaving 7 bases not matched to a gene. Per germline, CDR1 SGDLS and CDR2 YYNGEE. The CDR3 sequence is CASSAGTGGRTQHF. The CDR3 DNA is TGTGCCAGCAGCGCCGGGACAGGGGGAAGGACCCAGCATTTT.

This rearrangement joins TRBV30 to TRBJ1-5; 9 bases align to TRBD1. Germline loops: CDR1 GTSNPN, CDR2 SVGIG (reference sequence). CDR3 length: 15 residues. J gave up 7 bases and V 4 bases, and 11 bases lay outside the gene matches. The CDR3 loop is CAWKPGTGLGQPQHF. As DNA, the CDR3 is TGTGCCTGGAAACCCGGGACAGGGCTTGGGCAGCCCCAGCATTTT. Together with reference TRBV30 and TRBJ1-5, the CDR3 gives the full variable domain: SQTIHQWPATLVQPVGSPLSLECTVEGTSNPNLYWYRQAAGRGLQLLFYSVGIGQISSEVPQNLSASRPQDRQFILSSKKLLLSDSGFYLCAWKPGTGLGQPQHFGDGTRLSIL.

The V call is TRBV19, the J call TRBJ1-6, with 8 bases fitting TRBD1. The V and J ends lost 6 bases and 9 bases, in that order; junction bases with no gene match: 7. The CDR3 length is 14 residues. The germline V gene encodes CDR1 LNHDA and CDR2 SQIVND (reference sequence). Here the CDR3 DNA reads TGTGCCAGTAGAACAGGGGGTTTTGGTTCACCCCTCCACTTT. Translation gives CASRTGGFGSPLHF.

The chain links TRBV5-1 to TRBJ1-1; the match to TRBD1 covers 9 bases. The CDR3 is 15 amino acids. Germline lookup yields CDR1 SGHRS and CDR2 YFSETQ. J was trimmed by 4 bases and V by 4 bases; bases with no gene match: 8. The CDR3 sequence is CASSTLQGAGTEAFF. CDR3 DNA: TGCGCCAGCAGCACGTTACAGGGGGCCGGCACTGAAGCTTTCTTT.